Here is one T cell receptor (beta chain) with its context. This clonotype was observed a few times. The target of this receptor is not known. The input lacks base qualities; no much larger clone sits a single base away. This record belongs to a study of CD8 T cells in ankylosing spondylitis (dated by TCRdb to about 2017). Background for the entire study: The study set out to find disease-linked TCR variants by profiling T cell receptor beta repertoires in ankylosing spondylitis patients and healthy donors. In total, the full study cohort was made up of nearly 110 healthy donors and some 26 ankylosing spondylitis patients. Peripheral blood was sampled, and synovial fluid was also collected from ankylosing spondylitis patients. Summary of the overall study and its limitations: The disease-linked clones showed a CD8+ phenotype and occurred at relatively low frequencies in peripheral blood. Significant enrichment of the disease-linked clones was reported in matched synovial fluid samples from ankylosing spondylitis patients. A TCR beta motif made up of several highly homologous amino acid variants appeared to be characteristic of blood from ankylosing spondylitis patients. Some motif variants were previously reported in synovial fluid and blood of reactive arthritis patients, suggesting common disease-initiation mechanisms.

V is clipped by 4 bases and J by 1 base, and the sequence between their germline boundaries is 7 bases long. From its cysteine to its phenylalanine, the CDR3 spans 13 amino acids. The read is trimmed to its CDR3 DNA, 39 bases read in frame from base 1. CDR1 MRHNA and CDR2 SNTAGT were looked up in the germline V gene. The instrument given in TCRdb is Illumina HiSeq 2500. Quantitative 5'-RACE with molecular barcodes was the method used to prepare the TCR beta libraries. Under the source paper's analysis protocol: Disease-linked TCR variants were identified with a new computational method built on a probabilistic model of VDJ rearrangement. The public sequencing data were trimmed at Q25 with fastp and processed into clonotypes with MiXCR by TCRdb, which kept only in-frame beta chains. CDR3 protein sequences are deduplicated, and each keeps its most common genes and DNA. The V and J calls and clone size come from TCRdb's table, not from the authors' own analysis. For this sample there are approximately 500,000 distinct CDR3 sequences; roughly an eighth appear just once. The ten largest clones capture approximately 6.2% of the sample.

The sequenced sample consisted of blood, either unsorted or a sorted T cell fraction (not recorded which). The sequence derives from a male donor with ankylosing spondylitis. The sequence links TRBV6-4 to TRBJ1-1; there is no confident call for the D gene. The nucleotides read TGTGCCAGCAGTGCGACCGAGAACACTGAAGCTTTCTTT. Translated, this is CASSATENTEAFF.